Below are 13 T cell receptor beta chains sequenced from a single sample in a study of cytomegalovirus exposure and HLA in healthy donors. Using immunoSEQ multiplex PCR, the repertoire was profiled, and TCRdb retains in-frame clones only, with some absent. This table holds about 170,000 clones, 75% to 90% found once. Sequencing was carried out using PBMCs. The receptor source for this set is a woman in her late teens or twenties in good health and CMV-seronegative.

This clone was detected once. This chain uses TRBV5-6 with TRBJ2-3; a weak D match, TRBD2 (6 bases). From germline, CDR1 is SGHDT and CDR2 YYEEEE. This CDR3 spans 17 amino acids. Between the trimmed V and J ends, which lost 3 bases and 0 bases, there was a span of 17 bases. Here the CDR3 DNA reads TGTGCCAGCAGCTCACGAACCGGGGGTTCGAGCACAGATACGCAGTATTTT. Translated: CASSSRTGGSSTDTQYF.

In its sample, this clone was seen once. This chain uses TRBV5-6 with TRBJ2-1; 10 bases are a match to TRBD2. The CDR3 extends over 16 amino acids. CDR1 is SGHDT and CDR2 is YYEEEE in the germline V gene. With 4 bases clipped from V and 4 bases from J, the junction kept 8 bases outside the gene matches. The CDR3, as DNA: TGTGCCAGCAGCCTGGCCGGGACTAGCGTTTACAATGAGCAGTTCTTC. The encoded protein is CASSLAGTSVYNEQFF.

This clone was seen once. CDR3 bases: TGTGCCAGCAGCCTCTCCCAGGGGGCATACTCCGAGCAGTACTTC. Its protein product is CASSLSQGAYSEQYF. The chain has TRBV9 and TRBJ2-7; 8 bases match TRBD1. Germline V gene data show CDR1 as SGDLS and CDR2 as YYNGEE. The junction had 12 bases not matched to a gene; V was cut back by 4 bases and J by 6 bases. The CDR3 covers 15 residues.

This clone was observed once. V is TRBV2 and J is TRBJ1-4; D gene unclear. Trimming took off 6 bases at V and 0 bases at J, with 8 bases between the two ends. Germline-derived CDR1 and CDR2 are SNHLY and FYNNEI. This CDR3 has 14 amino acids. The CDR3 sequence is CASRMTSTNEKLFF. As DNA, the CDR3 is TGTGCCAGCAGAATGACATCAACTAATGAAAAACTGTTTTTT.

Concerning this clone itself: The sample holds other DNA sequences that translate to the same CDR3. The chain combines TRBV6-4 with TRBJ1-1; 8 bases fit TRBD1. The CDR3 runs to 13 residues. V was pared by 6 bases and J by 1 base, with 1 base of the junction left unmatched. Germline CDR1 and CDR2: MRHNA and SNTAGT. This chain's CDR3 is CASSDRGNTEAFF. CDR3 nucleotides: TGTGCCAGCAGCGACAGGGGGAACACTGAAGCTTTCTTT.

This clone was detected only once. CDR3 amino acids: CASSSTRDSSYEQYF. CDR3 DNA: TGTGCCAGCAGCTCAACCAGGGACAGCTCCTACGAGCAGTACTTC. This sequence joins TRBV7-8 and TRBJ2-7, with 7 bases fitting TRBD1. This CDR3 contains 15 residues. With V trimmed by 4 bases and J by 0 bases, 6 bases remained unmatched. Germline CDR1 SGHVS, CDR2 FQNEAQ.

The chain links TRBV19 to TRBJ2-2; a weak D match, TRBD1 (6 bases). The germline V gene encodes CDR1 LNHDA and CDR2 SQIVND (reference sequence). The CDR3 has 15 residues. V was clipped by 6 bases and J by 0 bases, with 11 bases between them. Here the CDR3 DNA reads TGTGCCAGTAGCCCGGGACATTCGAACACCGGGGAGCTGTTTTTT. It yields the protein CASSPGHSNTGELFF.

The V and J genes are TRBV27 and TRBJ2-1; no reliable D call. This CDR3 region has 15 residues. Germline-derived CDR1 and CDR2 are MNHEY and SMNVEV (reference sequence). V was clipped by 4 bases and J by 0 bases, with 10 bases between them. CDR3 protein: CASSYSPLSYNEQFF. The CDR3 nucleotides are TGTGCCAGCAGTTACTCTCCACTCTCCTACAATGAGCAGTTCTTC.

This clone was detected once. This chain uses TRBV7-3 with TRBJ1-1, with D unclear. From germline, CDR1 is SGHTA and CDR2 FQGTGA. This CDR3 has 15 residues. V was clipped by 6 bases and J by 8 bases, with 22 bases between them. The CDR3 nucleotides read TGTGCCAGCAGATTCACAGAAGGAAGGTTCTCCGAAGCTTTCTTT. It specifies CASRFTEGRFSEAFF.

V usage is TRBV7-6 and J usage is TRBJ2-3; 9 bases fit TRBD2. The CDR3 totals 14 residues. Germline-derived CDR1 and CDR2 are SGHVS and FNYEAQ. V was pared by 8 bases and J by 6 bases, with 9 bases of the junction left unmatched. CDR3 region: CASRAGGSYDTQYF. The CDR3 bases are TGTGCCAGCCGGGCGGGGGGGTCGTACGATACGCAGTATTTT.

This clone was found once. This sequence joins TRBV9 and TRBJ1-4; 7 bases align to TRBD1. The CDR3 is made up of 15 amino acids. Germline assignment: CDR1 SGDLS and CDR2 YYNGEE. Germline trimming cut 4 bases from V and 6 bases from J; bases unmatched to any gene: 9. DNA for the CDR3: TGTGCCAGCAGCCTCAAGACAGGGTTTTATGAAAAACTGTTTTTT. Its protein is CASSLKTGFYEKLFF.

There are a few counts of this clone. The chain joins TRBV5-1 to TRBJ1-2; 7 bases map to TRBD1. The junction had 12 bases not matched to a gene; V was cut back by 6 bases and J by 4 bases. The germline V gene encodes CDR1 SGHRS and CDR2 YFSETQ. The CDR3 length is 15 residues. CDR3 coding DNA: TGCGCCAGCAACCAGGGAATACAGGGGTCCTATGGCTACACCTTC. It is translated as CASNQGIQGSYGYTF.

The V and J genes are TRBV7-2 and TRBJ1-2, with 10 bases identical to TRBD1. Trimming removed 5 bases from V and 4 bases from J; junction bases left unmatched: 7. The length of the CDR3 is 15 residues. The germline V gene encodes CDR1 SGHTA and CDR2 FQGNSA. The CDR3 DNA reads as TGTGCCAGCAGCCTGGGACAGGGGCTGACCTATGGCTACACCTTC. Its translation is CASSLGQGLTYGYTF. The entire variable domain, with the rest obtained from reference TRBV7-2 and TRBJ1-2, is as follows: GAGVSQSPSNKVTEKGKDVELRCDPISGHTALYWYRQSLGQGLEFLIYFQGNSAPDKSGLPSDRFSAERTGGSVSTLTIQRTQQEDSAVYLCASSLGQGLTYGYTFGSGTRLTVV.